This T cell receptor (beta chain) was sequenced for a study of T cell clonotyping in hematopoietic cell transplantation. Worth noting for this clone: The antigen is undetermined.

General study points: Few recipient clonotypes overlapped donors; over 97% were de novo at given depth. Cells were unsorted, so CD4 and CD8 contributions were not separated. After transplant, recipient diversity fell while pathologically expanded clonotypes grew through day 180.

The data were produced by immunoSEQ multiplex PCR, yet TCRdb's version contains in-frame clones alone and is incomplete. The sample contains over 10,000 clones, about 86% of which appear only once. Recipient blood drawn about 28 days pretransplant and days 30, 100, 180 after. Sequenced material: PBMCs, taken 100 days after allogeneic stem cell transplant. The sequence derives from a female patient in her forties or fifties who had an allogeneic stem cell transplant from a related donor, so T cells may come from the graft donor. Some clones in this sample may be carry-over from other donors' samples.

Written as DNA, the CDR3 is TGTGCCAGCAGCTTACTCGGTAATTCACCCCTCCACTTT. Encoded protein: CASSLLGNSPLHF. This chain uses TRBV7-6 with TRBJ1-6; D remains unclear. Germline lookup yields CDR1 SGHVS and CDR2 FNYEAQ. Trimming cost V 2 bases and J 6 bases, with 5 bases left between them. This CDR3 contains 13 residues. Variable domain in full (rest from reference TRBV7-6 and TRBJ1-6): GAGVSQSPRYKVTKRGQDVALRCDPISGHVSLYWYRQALGQGPEFLTYFNYEAQQDKSGLPNDRFSAERPEGSISTLTIQRTEQRDSAMYRCASSLLGNSPLHFGNGTRLTVT.